The sequence of this T cell receptor (beta chain) was determined in a study of cytomegalovirus exposure and HLA in healthy donors. Primers included in the PCR were 60 Vbeta and 13 Jbeta primers. Clones were sequenced by immunoSEQ multiplex PCR, and TCRdb holds only the in-frame ones, with some missing. Its table records tens of thousands of clones. With respect to this clone: Its specificity is not known.

The germline CDR1 and CDR2 sequences are SGHRS and YFSETQ. Trimming removed 0 bases at V and 8 bases at J, with 11 bases between. The length of the CDR3 is 14 residues. Overall study findings and caveats: A later analysis associated 16,951 TCR beta sequences with HLA alleles at a 0.05 false discovery rate.

Sequenced input: PBMCs. This receptor was taken from a man aged 25-45 years in good health and CMV-seropositive. The rearrangement joins TRBV5-1 to TRBJ1-4, with D maybe TRBD1 (6 bases). The CDR3 sequence: CASSLVAGAEKLFF. The CDR3 DNA reads as TGCGCCAGCAGCTTGGTCGCAGGGGCCGAAAAACTGTTTTTT.